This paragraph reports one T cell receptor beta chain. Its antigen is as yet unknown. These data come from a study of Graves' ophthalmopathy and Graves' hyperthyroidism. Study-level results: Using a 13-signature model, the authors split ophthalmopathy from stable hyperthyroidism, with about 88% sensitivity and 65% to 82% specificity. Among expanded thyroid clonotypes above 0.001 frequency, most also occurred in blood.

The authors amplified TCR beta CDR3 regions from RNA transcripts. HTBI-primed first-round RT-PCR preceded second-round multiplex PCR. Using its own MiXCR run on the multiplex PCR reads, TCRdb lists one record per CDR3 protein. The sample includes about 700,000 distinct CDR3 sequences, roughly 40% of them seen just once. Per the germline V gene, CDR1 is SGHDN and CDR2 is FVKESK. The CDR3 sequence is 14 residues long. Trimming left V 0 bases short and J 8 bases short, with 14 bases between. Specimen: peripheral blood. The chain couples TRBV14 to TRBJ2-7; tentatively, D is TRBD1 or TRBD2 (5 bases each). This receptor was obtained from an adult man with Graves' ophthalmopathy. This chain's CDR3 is CASSQELGEPQQYF. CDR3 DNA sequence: TGTGCCAGCAGCCAAGAATTGGGGGAGCCCCAGCAGTACTTC.